The 13 T cell receptor beta chains given below trace back to one sample, sequenced in a study of read filtering for tumor transcriptome and immune sequencing. From around 440 ng of RNA, a library with molecular barcoded alpha/delta and beta/gamma adaptors was made. A single record per CDR3 protein comes from TCRdb applying MiXCR to the reads. The sample has around 140,000 distinct CDR3 sequences, 13% seen once. Sequencing input: a population of CD138-negative cells sorted from bone marrow. These receptor sequences come from a donor over 35 with multiple myeloma.

The J gene is TRBJ2-7, the V gene TRBV20-1; D assignment may be TRBD1 or TRBD2 (5 bases each). Germline V gene lookup returns CDR1 DFQATT and CDR2 SNEGSKA (reference sequence). The CDR3 is made up of 11 amino acids. V lost 3 bases and J lost 6, with 9 bases in between. The CDR3 DNA reads TGCAGTGCTAGGGTGGGGGTCGAGCAGTACTTC. Protein sequence: CSARVGVEQYF.

This clonotype appeared many times. V gene TRBV20-1 combines with J gene TRBJ2-7, with no clear D. Germline V gene lookup returns CDR1 DFQATT and CDR2 SNEGSKA (reference sequence). The CDR3 covers 12 residues. Trimming stripped 1 base from V and 4 bases from J, with 8 bases between. The CDR3 DNA is TGCAGTGCTAGAGGCCTAGGGTACGAGCAGTACTTC. Its translation is CSARGLGYEQYF.

This clonotype was counted ten times or more. This chain links TRBV27 with TRBJ1-5, with 10 bases identical to TRBD1. The CDR3 runs to 16 residues. With V trimmed by 4 bases and J by 3 bases, 6 bases remained unmatched. Germline assignment: CDR1 MNHEY and CDR2 SMNVEV (reference sequence). In nucleotides, the CDR3 is TGTGCCAGCAGTTCGACAGGGGGCCACATCAATCAGCCCCAGCATTTT. Protein product: CASSSTGGHINQPQHF.

The gene calls are TRBV20-1 and TRBJ2-3; 9 bases agree with TRBD1. Germline CDR1 reads DFQATT; CDR2 reads SNEGSKA (reference sequence). The ends lost 0 bases at V and 2 bases at J; junction bases unmatched: 6. The CDR3 is 16 residues long. This chain's CDR3 is CSAREPTGGPTDTQYF. CDR3 bases: TGCAGTGCTAGAGAACCTACAGGGGGCCCCACAGATACGCAGTATTTT.

J is TRBJ2-4 and V is TRBV4-3, with D possibly being TRBD2 (6 bases). There are 18 residues in the CDR3. Per germline, CDR1 LGHNA and CDR2 YSLEER. Trimming left V 0 bases short and J 1 base short, with 16 bases between. CDR3 loop: CASSQDIAGKGAKNIQYF. CDR3 coding DNA: TGCGCCAGCAGCCAAGATATTGCGGGGAAGGGGGCCAAAAACATTCAGTACTTC.

At least ten counts were recorded for this clonotype. The rearrangement uses TRBV20-1 and TRBJ2-1, with 8 bases that match TRBD1. V shed 5 bases, J shed 8 bases, and the junction held 11 bases outside the gene matches. CDR1 DFQATT and CDR2 SNEGSKA come from the germline V gene (reference sequence). This CDR3 has 14 residues. The CDR3 loop is CSAPGQALDDEQFF. The CDR3 DNA sequence: TGCAGTGCTCCGGGACAGGCTCTCGACGATGAGCAGTTCTTC.

The rearrangement links TRBV19 to TRBJ2-7, with TRBD2 matching over 8 bases. Trimming took 3 bases from V and 6 from J; bases not matched to a gene: 4. Germline V gene lookup returns CDR1 LNHDA and CDR2 SQIVND (reference sequence). The CDR3 extends over 13 amino acids. The CDR3 nucleotides are TGTGCCAGTAGTATTGGTACTAGCGGCGAGCAGTACTTC. Translated, it gives CASSIGTSGEQYF.

In this sample, this clonotype turned up many times. The rearrangement uses TRBV11-1 and TRBJ2-2; D gene uncertain. CDR3 length: 14 residues. V lost 1 base and J lost 8, with 11 bases in between. The V gene's germline CDR1 is SGHAT and CDR2 FQDESV (reference sequence). DNA for the CDR3: TGTGCCAGCAGCTTAGTGCTGTCATCTGGGGAGCTGTTTTTT. It specifies CASSLVLSSGELFF. The variable domain in full, completed from reference TRBV11-1 and TRBJ2-2, reads EAEVAQSPRYKITEKSQAVAFWCDPISGHATLYWYRQILGQGPELLVQFQDESVVDDSQLPKDRFSAERLKGVDSTLKIQPAELGDSAMYLCASSLVLSSGELFFGEGSRLTVL.

The chain links TRBV6-5 to TRBJ1-4; D is unresolved. The CDR3 runs 15 residues. V lost 6 bases and J lost 6, with 17 bases in between. The V gene's germline CDR1 is MNHEY and CDR2 SVGAGI. The CDR3 coding sequence is TGTGCCAGCAGCCACGACGGTGATTTGTATGAAAAACTGTTTTTT. Its translation is CASSHDGDLYEKLFF.

V and J are TRBV12-3 or TRBV12-4 and TRBJ2-1, with D possibly being TRBD1 (8 bases). Trimming took off 9 bases at V and 6 bases at J, with 24 bases between the two ends. The CDR3 is 16 residues long. Here the CDR3 reads CASSPGQGSGCNEQFF. The CDR3 nucleotides are TGTGCCAGTAGCCCCGGACAGGGTAGCGGGTGCAATGAGCAGTTCTTC.

For this clonotype: This may come from a read error, since a much larger clone is one base off. V is TRBV27 and J is TRBJ2-3; D unresolved. This CDR3 has 13 residues. The germline V gene encodes CDR1 MNHEY and CDR2 SMNVEV (reference sequence). The CDR3 nucleotides are TGTGCCAGCAATCTCCGCAGCACAGATACGCAGTGTTTT. Translated, it gives CASNLRSTDTQCF.

In this sample, this clonotype turned up many times. This sequence joins TRBV9 and TRBJ2-5; 10 bases line up with TRBD2. Germline V CDR1 and CDR2: SGDLS, YYNGEE. After removal of 2 bases from V and 0 bases from J, the junction contained 4 bases not matched to a gene. The CDR3 consists of 16 residues. The CDR3 nucleotides are TGTGCCAGCAGCGTCTCGCTAGCGGGAGACCAAGAGACCCAGTACTTC. Translated, it gives CASSVSLAGDQETQYF.

This clonotype was counted many times. The chain carries TRBV11-2 and TRBJ2-4; D possibly corresponds to TRBD1 (7 bases). Germline assignment: CDR1 SGHAT and CDR2 FQNNGV. This CDR3 has 17 residues. The V end lost 1 base, the J end lost 8 bases, and 21 bases lay between the germline ends. Here the CDR3 reads CASSLVLGTGVADIQYF. The CDR3 DNA reads TGTGCCAGCAGCTTAGTTCTAGGCACAGGGGTAGCGGACATTCAGTACTTC.